The 18 T cell receptor beta chains below were found in one sample sequenced in a study of CD8+CD57+ T cells in acquired aplastic anemia. Researchers used genomic DNA as the template to profile TCR beta VDJ and CDR3. TCRdb ran MiXCR on the reads and lists one entry per CDR3 protein. The sample consists of about 190,000 distinct CDR3 sequences, around 59% of them appearing once. Sequenced material: sorted CD4+, CD8+, or CD8+CD57+ T cells (not recorded which) from PBMCs. These receptors were collected from a human donor in good health, serving as a control.

The chain combines TRBV5-8 with TRBJ2-7; tentatively, D is TRBD2 (5 bases). V was cut by 5 bases and J by 6 bases, with 15 bases left in between. This CDR3 has 13 amino acids. CDR1 and CDR2 (germline): SGHTS, YDEGEE. CDR3 coding DNA: TGTGCCAGCAGGCTAACGGGGAGAGGCGAGCAGTACTTC. Its translation is CASRLTGRGEQYF.

This clonotype was counted once. A much bigger clone sits one base away, suggesting this may be a read error. V usage is TRBV12-3 or TRBV12-4 and J usage is TRBJ2-2; tentative D call: TRBD2 (5 bases). The CDR3 sequence is 13 residues long. The CDR3, as DNA: TGTGCCAGCAGTTTGAGGGTCACCGGGGAGCTGGTTTTT. It is translated as CASSLRVTGELVF.

This clonotype appeared a few times. V gene TRBV9 combines with J gene TRBJ2-6; D unresolved. Deletions cut 1 base from V and 4 bases from J, with 6 bases between. Germline-derived CDR1 and CDR2 are SGDLS and YYNGEE. This CDR3 has 14 residues. DNA for the CDR3: TGTGCCAGCAGCGTAATTTCGGGGGCCAACGTCCTGACTTTC. Protein sequence: CASSVISGANVLTF.

In its sample, this clonotype was seen many times. The V call is TRBV28, the J call TRBJ1-2; D may be TRBD1 (5 bases). V dropped 5 bases and J dropped 4 bases, with 17 bases sitting between them. CDR3 length: 15 residues. From germline, CDR1 is MDHEN and CDR2 SYDVKM. The CDR3 reads CASSDQTQGGYGYTF. The DNA of the CDR3 is TGTGCCAGCAGTGATCAGACCCAGGGAGGCTATGGCTACACCTTC.

This clonotype was observed at least ten times. The chain links TRBV24-1 to TRBJ2-1; TRBD2 matches at 13 bases. J was trimmed by 8 bases and V by 8 bases; bases with no gene match: 8. The CDR3 is 15 residues long. CDR1 and CDR2 from the germline V gene are KGHDR and SFDVKD. The CDR3 coding sequence is TGTGCCACCACCGCTGGACTAGCGGGGGCCCATGAGCAGTTCTTC. It encodes CATTAGLAGAHEQFF.

CDR3 coding DNA: TGTGCCAGTAGAGCGACAGGGGGCGATGGCTACACCTTC. This codes for CASRATGGDGYTF. The chain combines TRBV7-2 with TRBJ1-2, with 10 bases that match TRBD1. CDR1 is SGHTA, CDR2 FQGNSA, per germline. The CDR3 length is 13 residues. The trim removed 9 bases at V and 6 bases at J, leaving 7 bases unmatched.

The chain has TRBV2 and TRBJ2-2; possibly TRBD1 for D (6 bases). Germline assignment: CDR1 SNHLY and CDR2 FYNNEI. Trimming stripped 8 bases from V and 6 bases from J, with 19 bases between. CDR3 size: 15 residues. Here the CDR3 reads CASGSGTPYAGELFF. CDR3 coding DNA: TGTGCCAGCGGCTCCGGGACACCTTACGCCGGGGAGCTGTTTTTT.

The V call is TRBV29-1, the J call TRBJ2-3; 9 bases align to TRBD1. CDR1 and CDR2 from the germline V gene are SQVTM and ANQGSEA. The CDR3 has 12 amino acids. V lost 8 bases, J lost 6 bases, and 6 bases stayed unmatched. Here the CDR3 DNA reads TGCAGCTTAGGGGACAGGGTTGATACGCAGTATTTT. Protein sequence: CSLGDRVDTQYF.

This clonotype occurred many times. The V call is TRBV19, the J call TRBJ1-1, with D possibly TRBD1 on 5 matching bases. There are 16 residues in the CDR3. The germline V gene encodes CDR1 LNHDA and CDR2 SQIVND (reference sequence). With 1 base removed from V and 0 bases from J, the gap between germline ends came to 12 bases. The CDR3 nucleotides are TGTGCCAGTAGTATAGCGGGGTGGGGCCTGAACACTGAAGCTTTCTTT. This codes for CASSIAGWGLNTEAFF. Using reference TRBV19 and TRBJ1-1 for the parts outside the CDR3, the full variable domain is DGGITQSPKYLFRKEGQNVTLSCEQNLNHDAMYWYRQDPGQGLRLIYYSQIVNDFQKGDIAEGYSVSREKKESFPLTVTSAQKNPTAFYLCASSIAGWGLNTEAFFGQGTRLTVV.

Of note for this clonotype: Just one base apart from a much larger clone, this may be a read error. The J gene is TRBJ1-2, the V gene TRBV6-5; 8 bases match TRBD1. After removal of 10 bases from V and 1 base from J, the junction contained 11 bases not matched to a gene. This CDR3 is built from 15 residues. The germline V gene has CDR1 MNHEY and CDR2 SVGAGI. The DNA of the CDR3 is TGTGCCAACAGCCTTACAGGGGGACTTAACTATGGCTACACCTTC. It codes for CANSLTGGLNYGYTF.

Many counts were recorded for this clonotype. The chain recombines TRBV6-6 with TRBJ1-2; D is ambiguous. The CDR3 has 16 residues. CDR1 and CDR2 from the germline V gene are MNHNY and SVGAGI (reference sequence). V lost 3 bases, J lost 8 bases, and 22 bases lay in between. The chain's CDR3 is CASSYGRSTEARGYTF. The CDR3 DNA is TGTGCCAGCAGTTATGGTCGGTCGACGGAAGCACGGGGCTACACCTTC.

This clonotype was seen ten or more times. The chain combines TRBV10-2 with TRBJ1-1, with a possible D match to TRBD1 (6 bases). This CDR3 region has 13 residues. The germline gives CDR1 WSHSY, CDR2 SAAADI. V was trimmed by 2 bases and J by 4 bases, leaving 8 bases between them. CDR3 sequence reads: CASSETGFTEAFF. The CDR3 DNA sequence: TGCGCCAGCAGTGAGACAGGGTTCACTGAAGCTTTCTTT.

This clonotype was found many times. The chain has TRBV20-1 and TRBJ2-7; D gene ambiguous. The V and J ends lost 4 bases and 3 bases respectively, with 13 bases between them. The CDR3 runs to 13 residues. The germline CDR1 and CDR2 sequences are DFQATT and SNEGSKA (reference sequence). The CDR3 DNA reads as TGCAGTGCTAACAACGACTGGAACTACGAGCAGTACTTC. This codes for CSANNDWNYEQYF.

Worth noting for this clonotype: The limits of the CDR3 on the DNA are not certain, so only TCRdb's listed CDR3 is given. The chain links TRBV7-2 to TRBJ2-1; the table gives TRBD2 as D, unverified against the DNA. Including both end residues, the CDR3 is 19 amino acids long. Germline CDR1 SGHTA, CDR2 FQGNSA. CDR3 amino acids: CASSFYICSVGLVYNEQFF.

In this sample, this clonotype turned up a few times. The V gene is TRBV30, the J gene TRBJ2-7; 10 bases map to TRBD2. The junction had 5 bases not matched to a gene; V was cut back by 0 bases and J by 3 bases. The length of the CDR3 is 15 residues. Germline-derived CDR1 and CDR2 are GTSNPN and SVGIG (reference sequence). CDR3 amino acids: CAWSVKWTSGYEQYF. The DNA of the CDR3 is TGTGCCTGGAGTGTTAAGTGGACTAGCGGCTACGAGCAGTACTTC.

This clonotype was seen at least ten times. The CDR3 region has the DNA TGTGCCAGCAGCCCGGTGGTGATGGGCGAGCAGTTCTTC. Translating gives CASSPVVMGEQFF. The chain couples TRBV7-6 to TRBJ2-1; D call uncertain. Between the trimmed V and J ends, which lost 5 bases and 10 bases, there was a span of 15 bases. Germline lookup yields CDR1 SGHVS and CDR2 FNYEAQ. This CDR3 has 13 amino acids.

The CDR3 nucleotides are TGTGCCAGCGGCCTAGGCGAACAGGAGGTTAATGAAAAACTGTTTTTT. It codes for CASGLGEQEVNEKLFF. This sequence joins TRBV7-2 and TRBJ1-4; a possible D gene is TRBD1 (5 bases). The germline CDR1 and CDR2 sequences are SGHTA and FQGNSA. The CDR3 is 16 residues long. Trimming removed 8 bases from V and 4 bases from J, with 20 bases in between.

This clonotype was found many times. The chain uses TRBV6-5 and TRBJ2-3, with D unresolved. CDR3 size: 12 residues. The germline CDR1 and CDR2 sequences are MNHEY and SVGAGI. V lost 2 bases and J lost 6, with 6 bases in between. This chain's CDR3 is CASSYQGDTQYF. The CDR3 DNA is TGTGCCAGCAGTTACCAAGGGGATACGCAGTATTTT.